Below are 13 T cell receptor beta chains sequenced from a single sample in a study of T cell repertoires in cytomegalovirus infection (dated by TCRdb to between 2017 and 2020). The data were produced on an Illumina HiSeq 1500. TCRdb's own reprocessing of the public reads used fastp at Q25 and MiXCR and kept productive beta chains. Merged by CDR3 protein, the rows form single entries marked with the most common genes and DNA. Present in this sample are roughly 760,000 distinct CDR3 sequences, approximately 34% of which were seen just once. About 2.8% of the sample is held by the ten biggest clonotypes. Sequencing used PBMCs. Source of these receptors: a human donor in good health (CMV status not recorded). Some clones in this sample may be carry-over from other donors' samples.

The chain is built from TRBV19 and TRBJ2-7; the D is unclear. Germline CDR1 reads LNHDA; CDR2 reads SQIVND (reference sequence). CDR3 length equals 15 residues. Trimming left V 7 bases short and J 3 bases short, with 19 bases between. The CDR3 DNA is TGTGCCAGTATTGGTGTTTCGGTAGATAGCTACGAGCAGTACTTC. Its protein is CASIGVSVDSYEQYF.

This clonotype was seen a handful of times. V is TRBV27 and J is TRBJ2-2; D is possibly TRBD1 (5 bases). Germline V gene data show CDR1 as MNHEY and CDR2 as SMNVEV (reference sequence). The V end lost 5 bases, the J end lost 0 bases, and 10 bases lay between the germline ends. The CDR3 runs 15 residues. Here the CDR3 reads CASSKDIPNTGELFF. CDR3 sequence (DNA): TGTGCCAGCAGTAAGGACATCCCGAACACCGGGGAGCTGTTTTTT.

This clonotype was recorded a few times. This chain joins TRBV2 and TRBJ2-7; a possible D gene is TRBD1 (6 bases). Trimming pared 7 bases from V and 3 bases from J, leaving 13 bases between. Germline V gene data show CDR1 as SNHLY and CDR2 as FYNNEI. The CDR3 runs 13 residues. The CDR3 spells CASNSNRVYEQYF. DNA of the CDR3: TGTGCCAGCAATTCGAACAGGGTCTACGAGCAGTACTTC. The full variable domain, completed using reference TRBV2 and TRBJ2-7, is EPEVTQTPSHQVTQMGQEVILRCVPISNHLYFYWYRQILGQKVEFLVSFYNNEISEKSEIFDDQFSVERPDGSNFTLKIRSTKLEDSAMYFCASNSNRVYEQYFGPGTRLTVT.

In its sample, this clonotype was seen a few times. The germline gene is not matched at one end of the junction; a read error may be the cause. The V gene is TRBV7-7, the J gene TRBJ1-1; tentative D call: TRBD1 (5 bases). The germline gives CDR1 SSHAT, CDR2 FNYEAQ (reference sequence). The CDR3 has 14 residues. CDR3 in DNA: TGTGCTAGCAGCTTAATTCAGGGAAGGACTGAAGCTTTCTTT. It translates to CASSLIQGRTEAFF. Together with reference TRBV7-7 and TRBJ1-1, the CDR3 gives the full variable domain: GAGVSQSPRYKVTKRGQDVTLRCDPISSHATLYWYQQALGQGPEFLTYFNYEAQPDKSGLPSDRFSAERPEGSISTLTIQRTEQRDSAMYRCASSLIQGRTEAFFGQGTRLTVV.

The chain has TRBV7-2 and TRBJ2-5; the match to TRBD2 covers 9 bases. The V segment lost 9 bases and the J segment 2 bases; nucleotides outside the gene matches: 4. Per the germline V gene, CDR1 is SGHTA and CDR2 is FQGNSA. The CDR3 runs 13 residues. DNA for the CDR3: TGTGCCAGTAGCGGGAGTGCGCAAGAGACCCAGTACTTC. Protein product: CASSGSAQETQYF. Drawing the rest from reference TRBV7-2 and TRBJ2-5, the complete variable domain is GAGVSQSPSNKVTEKGKDVELRCDPISGHTALYWYRQSLGQGLEFLIYFQGNSAPDKSGLPSDRFSAERTGGSVSTLTIQRTQQEDSAVYLCASSGSAQETQYFGPGTRLLVL.

The V call is TRBV5-1, the J call TRBJ2-2; TRBD1 aligns across 9 bases. Trimming removed 3 bases from V and 8 bases from J; junction bases left unmatched: 11. The CDR3 has 16 amino acids. Germline V CDR1 and CDR2: SGHRS, YFSETQ. In DNA, the CDR3 is TGCGCCAGCAGCTCAGGGACAGGGAAGACCTTGGGGGAGCTGTTTTTT. It is translated as CASSSGTGKTLGELFF.

This clonotype was recorded a few times. The V and J genes are TRBV28 and TRBJ2-6; D is unresolved. This CDR3 is built from 17 residues. Trimming left V 4 bases short and J 0 bases short, with 13 bases between. The germline CDR1 and CDR2 sequences are MDHEN and SYDVKM. Here the CDR3 reads CASSSLFQYSGANVLTF. The CDR3 coding sequence is TGTGCCAGCAGTTCCCTATTCCAGTACTCTGGGGCCAACGTCCTGACTTTC.

This clonotype has ten or more counts. The chain combines TRBV28 with TRBJ2-4; 9 bases map to TRBD2. This CDR3 is built from 15 residues. J lost 3 bases, V lost 10 bases, and 10 bases had no gene match. Germline CDR1 is MDHEN and CDR2 is SYDVKM. CDR3 amino acids: CATGPGGRDKNIQYF. In DNA form, the CDR3 reads TGTGCCACAGGTCCCGGCGGGAGGGACAAAAACATTCAGTACTTC.

This clonotype showed up just once. This sequence joins TRBV6-6 and TRBJ1-2; 8 bases align to TRBD1. Germline V gives CDR1 MNHNY, CDR2 SVGAGI (reference sequence). Trimming cost V 0 bases and J 4 bases; bases outside gene matches: 4. The CDR3 runs to 15 residues. The CDR3 DNA sequence: TGTGCCAGCAGTTACTCGGGACAGGCCGTCTATGGCTACACCTTC. Translation gives CASSYSGQAVYGYTF.

This clonotype has only a few counts. J is TRBJ1-1 and V is TRBV6-1; unclear D gene. Trimming left V 5 bases short and J 2 bases short, with 12 bases between. The germline CDR1 and CDR2 sequences are MNHNS and SASEGT. The CDR3 is 14 residues long. CDR3 coding DNA: TGTGCCAGCAGTTTCCTTAGCACCAACACTGAAGCTTTCTTT. Translation: CASSFLSTNTEAFF.

Note on this clonotype: The missing conserved phenylalanine or tryptophan at the end of this CDR3 makes a read error likely. No DNA is shown, since the ends of the CDR3 on it are uncertain; the CDR3 is the one TCRdb lists. The chain joins TRBV7-2 to TRBJ1-2. Germline V gene lookup returns CDR1 SGHTA and CDR2 FQGNSA. From its first to its last residue, the CDR3 has 13 amino acids. The CDR3 sequence is CASSLGREGGYTL.

This clonotype was counted between two and nine times. This rearrangement joins TRBV6-6 to TRBJ1-3; D is unclear. The length of the CDR3 is 11 residues. Per the germline V gene, CDR1 is MNHNY and CDR2 is SVGAGI (reference sequence). V was cut by 2 bases and J by 15 bases, with 11 bases left in between. DNA for the CDR3: TGTGCCAGCAGTTACAAGGATGGGAAATATTTT. Translation: CASSYKDGKYF.

In its sample, this clonotype was seen once. The chain is built from TRBV20-1 and TRBJ1-4, with D perhaps TRBD1 (5 bases). Looked up from germline, CDR1 is DFQATT and CDR2 is SNEGSKA (reference sequence). The CDR3 has 14 amino acids. V gave up 3 bases and J gave up 7 bases, with 15 bases separating them. CDR3 region: CSARGGGRSEKLFF. The DNA of the CDR3 is TGCAGTGCTAGGGGCGGGGGTAGGTCTGAAAAACTGTTTTTT.